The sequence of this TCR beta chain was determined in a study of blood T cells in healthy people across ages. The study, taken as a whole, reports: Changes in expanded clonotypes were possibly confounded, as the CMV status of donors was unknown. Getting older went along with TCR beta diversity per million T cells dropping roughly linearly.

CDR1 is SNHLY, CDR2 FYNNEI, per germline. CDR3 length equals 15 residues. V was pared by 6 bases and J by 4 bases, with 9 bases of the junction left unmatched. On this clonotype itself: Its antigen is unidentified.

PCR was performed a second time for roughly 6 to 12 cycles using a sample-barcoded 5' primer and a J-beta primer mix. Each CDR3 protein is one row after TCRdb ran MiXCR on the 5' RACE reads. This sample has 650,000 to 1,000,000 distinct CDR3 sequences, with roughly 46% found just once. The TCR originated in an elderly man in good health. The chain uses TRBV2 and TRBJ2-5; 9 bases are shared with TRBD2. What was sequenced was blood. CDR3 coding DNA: TGTGCCAGCAGCCGGGCGACTAGCGGTTCAGAGACCCAGTACTTC. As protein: CASSRATSGSETQYF.